The present T cell receptor beta chain was sequenced within a study of T cell changes during pregnancy in multiple sclerosis. This CDR3 has 13 amino acids. The V end lost 4 bases, the J end lost 4 bases, and 10 bases lay between the germline ends. Germline CDR1 SGHDN, CDR2 FVKESK. Assay used: immunoSEQ multiplex PCR; TCRdb lists only in-frame clones, some missing. Here the sample spans some 87,000 clones, 85% to 95% being singletons. The genes are TRBV14 and TRBJ1-2, with D tentatively TRBD1 (6 bases). This TCR derives from a female donor with multiple sclerosis, enrolled in a pregnancy study. This material consisted of peripheral blood, taken in the first trimester of pregnancy. This chain's CDR3 is CASSLKQGYGYTF. The CDR3 coding sequence is TGTGCCAGCAGCCTAAAACAGGGCTATGGCTACACCTTC.